This T cell receptor (beta chain) was sequenced for a study of T cell responses to AZD1222 COVID-19 vaccine. Study results and caveats: Donors skewed white British and female; clonal diversity was possibly underestimated. Just six people given AZD1222 tested seropositive at baseline. Reports say nearly half of spike-specific TCRs go after unmutated variant regions. It was only after the peak T cell response that any repertoires were sampled.

This clone appeared a single time. Antigen unknown. With 5 bases clipped from V and 5 bases from J, the junction kept 10 bases outside the gene matches. The CDR3 totals 15 residues. Per germline, CDR1 SGHNT and CDR2 YENEEA. The repertoire was sequenced with immunoSEQ multiplex PCR; TCRdb's copy has only in-frame clones and lacks some. The data hold approximately 190,000 clones, with more than 80% observed a single time. Source: peripheral blood, taken 28 days after the second dose of the MenACWY control vaccine. The sequence derives from an adult who received the MenACWY meningococcal vaccine as a control. The chain uses TRBV11-3 and TRBJ2-7; 9 bases are shared with TRBD2. CDR3 protein: CASSTVASGINEQYF. CDR3 nucleotides: TGTGCCAGCAGCACGGTGGCTAGCGGGATCAACGAGCAGTACTTC.